This section outlines one TCR beta chain sequence together with its context. This sample is drawn from a study of blood T cell repertoires in COVID-19. Overall study: Spain, Italy and the United States supplied samples that represented acute and convalescent COVID-19.

The V and J ends lost 7 bases and 2 bases, in that order; junction bases with no gene match: 10. The CDR3 length is 16 residues. Germline lookup yields CDR1 MDHEN and CDR2 SYDVKM. Data came from immunoSEQ multiplex PCR; TCRdb stores just in-frame clones and leaves some out. This table holds roughly 90,000 clones, 85% found once. The chain employs TRBV28 and TRBJ1-2; TRBD1 matches at 10 bases. Sequencing input: peripheral blood. This receptor was identified in a man at least 80 years old with acute or convalescent COVID-19. The CDR3 protein is CASTLGVGQGNYGYTF. CDR3 nucleotide sequence: TGTGCCAGCACCCTGGGGGTGGGACAGGGGAACTATGGCTACACCTTC.